The 16 T cell receptor beta chains below were found in one sample sequenced in a study of technical replicates of blood from a few donors (dated 2017 in TCRdb). Library creation used the immunoSEQ multiplex PCR assay. The table was pulled from immuneACCESS by TCRdb, which kept in-frame rearrangements only. Such tables lose some clones; where checked, under half of the loss comes from unresolved V genes, and the rest has no known cause. Counted in this sample were some 73,000 clones; roughly nine tenths of them appeared once. Under 5.5% of the sample is held by the ten biggest clonotypes. Input material: PBMCs. Receptors were obtained from a human donor in good health. Some clones in this sample may be carry-over from other donors' samples.

The chain carries TRBV2 and TRBJ1-1; D uncertain. V shed 11 bases and J shed 4 bases, with 14 bases lying between them. CDR3 length: 12 residues. The germline V gene has CDR1 SNHLY and CDR2 FYNNEI. CDR3 sequence (DNA): TGTGCCGCGCGTGCGGGAGGCACTGAAGCTTTCTTT. It yields the protein CAARAGGTEAFF.

The J gene is TRBJ2-4, the V gene TRBV4-2, with TRBD2 matching 7 bases. Trimming cost V 4 bases and J 10 bases; bases outside gene matches: 7. Looked up from germline, CDR1 is LGHNA and CDR2 is YNFKEQ. CDR3 length: 13 amino acids. DNA of the CDR3: TGTGCCAGCAGCCCGCAGCGGGACCAAATTCAGTACTTC. Encoded protein: CASSPQRDQIQYF.

The DNA of the CDR3 is TGCGCCAGCAGCCAAGTAGCAGGGATTAGGACTGAAGCTTTCTTT. Translation: CASSQVAGIRTEAFF. The rearrangement uses TRBV4-1 and TRBJ1-1; D perhaps matches TRBD1 (5 bases). This CDR3 spans 15 amino acids. Germline CDR1 and CDR2: MGHRA and YSYEKL. The V end was cut by 1 base, the J end by 5 bases, with 14 bases between.

This clone was picked up a small number of times. V usage is TRBV27 and J usage is TRBJ1-4, with D tentatively TRBD1 (5 bases). V was trimmed by 5 bases and J by 5 bases, leaving 9 bases between them. Germline CDR1 is MNHEY and CDR2 is SMNVEV (reference sequence). The length of the CDR3 is 13 residues. The CDR3 nucleotides read TGTGCCAGCAGTCCGAGACAGAATGAAAAACTGTTTTTT. Its translation: CASSPRQNEKLFF.

The sample holds a few counts of this clone. The rearrangement links TRBV5-1 to TRBJ2-4; 13 nucleotides line up with TRBD2. V lost 4 bases and J lost 3; bases outside the gene matches: 13. This CDR3 is built from 19 residues. Germline CDR1 reads SGHRS; CDR2 reads YFSETQ. The CDR3, as DNA: TGCGCCAGCAGCCTGGTTGGGACTAGCGGGAAATGGCACAAAAACATTCAGTACTTC. Its translation: CASSLVGTSGKWHKNIQYF.

J is TRBJ2-1 and V is TRBV9; 9 bases are shared with TRBD2. The CDR3 consists of 14 residues. Germline lookup yields CDR1 SGDLS and CDR2 YYNGEE. The trim removed 2 bases at V and 8 bases at J, leaving 5 bases unmatched. The CDR3 DNA follows: TGTGCCAGCAGCGTCGCCGGGACTAGCTATGAGCAGTTCTTC. Protein product: CASSVAGTSYEQFF.

This chain uses TRBV4-1 with TRBJ1-1; possible D gene TRBD1, 5 bases. V was cut by 0 bases and J by 0 bases, with 11 bases left in between. Germline V gene sequence: CDR1 MGHRA, CDR2 YSYEKL. This CDR3 comprises 16 residues. The CDR3 nucleotides are TGCGCCAGCAGCCAAGATAAATCAGGGTTGAACACTGAAGCTTTCTTT. Encoded protein: CASSQDKSGLNTEAFF.

This clone appeared a few times. The chain recombines TRBV12-5 with TRBJ1-4, with D possibly matching TRBD1 (6 bases). Deletions cut 0 bases from V and 8 bases from J, with 16 bases between. CDR3 size: 16 residues. CDR1 is LGHNT, CDR2 FRNRAP, per germline. The CDR3 DNA reads TGTGCTAGTGGTTTGGTACTCGGGGGGCTGGGAGAAAAACTGTTTTTT. It specifies CASGLVLGGLGEKLFF.

V usage is TRBV30 and J usage is TRBJ1-5, with D unresolved. The germline V gene encodes CDR1 GTSNPN and CDR2 SVGIG (reference sequence). The length of the CDR3 is 14 residues. V dropped 4 bases and J dropped 7 bases, with 17 bases sitting between them. This CDR3 is CAWNDGRGWQPQHF. CDR3 in DNA: TGTGCCTGGAACGACGGCCGAGGGTGGCAGCCCCAGCATTTT.

The V and J genes are TRBV10-3 and TRBJ1-2; 7 bases are a match to TRBD1. The germline CDR1 and CDR2 sequences are ENHRY and SYGVKD. The CDR3 has 14 amino acids. With 6 bases clipped from V and 0 bases from J, the junction kept 4 bases outside the gene matches. DNA of the CDR3: TGTGCCATCAGAGGACAGGTGACTAACTATGGCTACACCTTC. Translation: CAIRGQVTNYGYTF.

V and J are TRBV27 and TRBJ1-1, with D possibly matching TRBD1 (5 bases). This CDR3 comprises 13 residues. Germline-derived CDR1 and CDR2 are MNHEY and SMNVEV (reference sequence). V lost 8 bases and J lost 1, with 11 bases in between. This CDR3 reads CASHPDRNTEAFF. CDR3 coding DNA: TGTGCCAGCCACCCCGACAGGAACACTGAAGCTTTCTTT.

V gene TRBV6-4 combines with J gene TRBJ2-3; TRBD1 agrees at 7 bases. Germline CDR1 is MRHNA and CDR2 is SNTAGT. The CDR3 has 14 residues. V dropped 4 bases and J dropped 3; count of bases not matched to a gene: 4. CDR3 loop: CASSAGTATDTQYF. The CDR3 nucleotides read TGTGCCAGCAGTGCCGGGACAGCAACAGATACGCAGTATTTT.

This clone was counted once. The chain carries TRBV4-3 and TRBJ1-3; D call uncertain. The ends were cut back, 0 bases at V and 2 bases at J, with 11 bases in the middle. The CDR3 consists of 16 residues. Germline CDR1 LGHNA, CDR2 YSLEER. CDR3 in amino acids: CASSQDTGLTGNTIYF. In DNA form, the CDR3 reads TGCGCCAGCAGCCAAGATACGGGTTTGACTGGAAACACCATATATTTT.

The V and J genes are TRBV6-6 and TRBJ1-2; D remains unclear. CDR1 MNHNY and CDR2 SVGAGI come from the germline V gene (reference sequence). The V and J ends lost 5 bases and 3 bases respectively, with 10 bases between them. The CDR3 is 13 residues long. In DNA form, the CDR3 reads TGTGCCAGCAGTCCTGACGGGGACTATGGCTACACCTTC. This gives the protein CASSPDGDYGYTF.

This clone was seen a single time. The chain recombines TRBV27 with TRBJ2-5; TRBD2 matches at 7 bases. The V segment lost 8 bases and the J segment 7 bases; nucleotides outside the gene matches: 13. Germline loops: CDR1 MNHEY, CDR2 SMNVEV (reference sequence). The CDR3 runs 14 residues. CDR3 in DNA: TGTGCCAGCTCCTCCGCTAGGGGAGGGTCGACCCAGTACTTC. It specifies CASSSARGGSTQYF.

The chain uses TRBV6-6 and TRBJ2-3; a possible D gene is TRBD2 (7 bases). From germline, CDR1 is MNHNY and CDR2 SVGAGI (reference sequence). V dropped 0 bases and J dropped 5 bases, with 9 bases sitting between them. The CDR3 runs to 14 residues. The CDR3 DNA reads as TGTGCCAGCAGTTACTCGAGGGGGGGAGATACGCAGTATTTT. Its translation: CASSYSRGGDTQYF.